This TCR beta chain was identified during a study of control samples from healthy donors and cancer patients. Trimming shortened V by 0 bases and J by 2 bases, and 11 bases separated the two germline ends. The CDR3 length is 15 residues. CDR1 and CDR2 from the germline V gene are GTSNPN and SVGIG (reference sequence). Only in-frame clones appear in the TCRdb table, and some are missing; sequencing was by immunoSEQ multiplex PCR. The table includes roughly 160,000 clones, over 90% detected once. This rearrangement joins TRBV30 to TRBJ2-1; a weak D match, TRBD2 (6 bases). This TCR derives from a woman younger than 45 in good health. The specimen was blood. Here the CDR3 DNA reads TGTGCCTGGAGTGTTGGCGGGACCACCTACAATGAGCAGTTCTTC. Its translation: CAWSVGGTTYNEQFF.